This T cell receptor beta chain was documented in a study of blood T cell repertoires in COVID-19. Study as a whole: There were acute and convalescent COVID-19 samples, and they came from the United States, Italy and Spain. PBMCs, B-cell-depleted T cells, or T cells were the source of the cDNA or gDNA that made up the material.

As processed by the authors: Estimates of nucleated cell counts were drawn from the amplification of reference gene primers. The data were produced by immunoSEQ multiplex PCR, yet TCRdb's version contains in-frame clones alone and is incomplete. V and J calls and clone size are as listed in that table; D and trimming were resolved from the DNA. This repertoire shows about 220,000 clones, approximately 84% found once; its top ten account for approximately 3%. The receptor was derived from a woman aged 30 to 39 who had recovered from COVID-19. What was sequenced was peripheral blood.

The CDR3 is CASSSDSFEQKETQYF. The CDR3 nucleotides are TGTGCCAGCAGTTCCGACAGTTTCGAACAGAAAGAGACCCAGTACTTC. The chain is built from TRBV6-6 and TRBJ2-5, with D tentatively TRBD1 (5 bases). The CDR3 runs 16 residues. Trimming removed 4 bases from V and 3 bases from J, with 18 bases in between. CDR1 MNHNY and CDR2 SVGAGI come from the germline V gene (reference sequence).